This T cell receptor (beta chain) appears in the sequencing data of a study of T cells in Graves' hyperthyroidism and ophthalmopathy. Amplification targeted TCR beta CDR3 regions from RNA transcripts. A set of HTBI primers served as the primers for a first-round RT-PCR of the TCR CDR3. TCRdb recomputed calls from the multiplex PCR reads with MiXCR, one row per CDR3 protein. The sample includes around 540,000 distinct CDR3 sequences, more than 45% of them seen just once. This clonotype showed up just a few times. Antigen unknown. Whole-study results and caveats: The model made its ophthalmopathy prediction, and onset followed a median 6.5 months later. In blood, most of the thyroid clonotypes expanded above 0.001 were also present.

Patients with uncontrolled infections, other autoimmune diseases, pregnancy or lactation were excluded. Source material: peripheral blood or thyroid tissue (not recorded which). The clonotype was recovered from a woman under 30 with Graves' hyperthyroidism.

The CDR3 sequence is CASSYRRIGNTEAFF. In DNA, the CDR3 is TGTGCCAGCAGTTATCGGCGAATAGGGAACACTGAAGCTTTCTTT. The gene calls are TRBV6-6 and TRBJ1-1; D is unresolved. V lost 3 bases and J lost 1, with 12 bases in between. This CDR3 contains 15 residues. From germline, CDR1 is MNHNY and CDR2 SVGAGI (reference sequence).